Shown below are 22 T cell receptor beta chains from a single sample sequenced in a study of T cell responses to AZD1222 COVID-19 vaccine. Sequenced by immunoSEQ multiplex PCR; TCRdb stores in-frame clones only, minus some. Found here are approximately 110,000 clones, approximately 90% of them singletons; the top ten hold approximately 8%. Sequenced material: peripheral blood, taken 28 days after the second AZD1222 dose. These receptors were obtained from an adult who received the AZD1222 COVID-19 vaccine.

Only a few counts were recorded for this clone. The chain joins TRBV19 to TRBJ2-7; 10 bases agree with TRBD2. V shed 3 bases and J 5 bases; nucleotides not matched to a gene: 7. This CDR3 has 15 residues. Germline CDR1 and CDR2: LNHDA and SQIVND (reference sequence). CDR3 bases: TGTGCCAGTAGTATTGGCGCTAGCGGGAGCCACGAGCAGTACTTC. It specifies CASSIGASGSHEQYF.

The chain combines TRBV19 with TRBJ1-2, with TRBD1 identical over 7 bases. The J segment lost 8 bases and the V segment lost 6 bases, leaving 9 bases of the junction unmatched. The CDR3 length is 13 residues. Germline CDR1 is LNHDA and CDR2 is SQIVND (reference sequence). CDR3 amino acids: CASSRTGLGGYTF. In nucleotides, the CDR3 is TGTGCCAGTAGCCGGACAGGTCTAGGCGGCTACACCTTC.

For the CDR3, the DNA is TGTGCCAGCAGCCCGGCGTACGAGCAGTTCTTC. Translating gives CASSPAYEQFF. The chain carries TRBV7-9 and TRBJ2-1; D remains ambiguous. The CDR3 is 11 residues long. Trimming took off 5 bases at V and 10 bases at J, with 9 bases between the two ends. CDR1 is SEHNR and CDR2 is FQNEAQ in the germline V gene (reference sequence).

The chain is built from TRBV11-2 and TRBJ2-4; 7 bases line up with TRBD2. The V and J ends lost 4 bases and 8 bases, in that order; junction bases with no gene match: 2. There are 12 residues in the CDR3. Germline loops: CDR1 SGHAT, CDR2 FQNNGV. The CDR3 loop is CASSWGGDIQYF. For the CDR3, the DNA is TGTGCCAGCAGCTGGGGAGGGGACATTCAGTACTTC.

This rearrangement joins TRBV5-1 to TRBJ2-5; D is possibly TRBD1 (7 bases). The ends were cut back, 4 bases at V and 5 bases at J, with 24 bases in the middle. Germline V lookup: CDR1 SGHRS, CDR2 YFSETQ. The CDR3 runs 17 residues. The CDR3 bases are TGCGCCAGCAGCATCAGGGGGAACCCGGGACTTCATGAGACCCAGTACTTC. It specifies CASSIRGNPGLHETQYF.

In DNA form, the CDR3 reads TGTGCCAGCACCGACCTCAGGAACACTGAAGCTTTCTTT. This translates into CASTDLRNTEAFF. The chain joins TRBV9 to TRBJ1-1; D not resolved. Germline loops: CDR1 SGDLS, CDR2 YYNGEE. The CDR3 sequence is 13 residues long. V lost 6 bases and J 1 base, leaving 10 bases between the germline ends.

CDR3 sequence: CASSEIMSDTQYF. The CDR3 DNA sequence: TGTGCCAGCAGTGAAATTATGTCAGATACGCAGTATTTT. V and J are TRBV2 and TRBJ2-3; no clear D. V shed 2 bases and J shed 4 bases, with 7 bases lying between them. Germline CDR1 is SNHLY and CDR2 is FYNNEI. This CDR3 region has 13 residues.

V and J are TRBV18 and TRBJ2-1, with 11 bases that match TRBD1. CDR1 and CDR2 (germline): KGHSH, LQKENI. V shed 3 bases and J 4 bases; nucleotides not matched to a gene: 2. The CDR3 extends over 15 amino acids. CDR3 DNA sequence: TGTGCCAGCTCACCGGGGACAGGGGGTTACAATGAGCAGTTCTTC. As protein: CASSPGTGGYNEQFF.

The CDR3 region has the DNA TGTGCCAGCAGCTCTGGACTAGTGCACACCGGGGAGCTGTTTTTT. Protein: CASSSGLVHTGELFF. The V call is TRBV5-6, the J call TRBJ2-2, with 7 bases lining up with TRBD2. The germline gives CDR1 SGHDT, CDR2 YYEEEE. The V gene end was trimmed by 3 bases and the J gene end by 3 bases; junction bases not matched to a gene: 5. The CDR3 covers 15 residues.

The rearrangement uses TRBV25-1 and TRBJ2-1, with a possible D match to TRBD2 (5 bases). Germline CDR1 MGHDK, CDR2 SYGVNS. V shed 4 bases and J shed 0 bases, with 16 bases lying between them. The CDR3 length is 17 residues. CDR3 sequence: CASSARTHSSSYNEQFF. DNA for the CDR3: TGTGCCAGCAGTGCCCGGACTCATTCTAGCTCCTACAATGAGCAGTTCTTC.

The rearrangement links TRBV6-4 to TRBJ2-2, with unresolved D. Germline assignment: CDR1 MRHNA and CDR2 SNTAGT. The V end lost 0 bases, the J end lost 7 bases, and 6 bases lay between the germline ends. The CDR3 spans 13 residues. CDR3 sequence reads: CASSDSISGELFF. In DNA, the CDR3 is TGTGCCAGCAGTGACTCGATAAGCGGGGAGCTGTTTTTT.

This chain uses TRBV29-1 with TRBJ1-1; no reliable D call. The CDR3 has 13 amino acids. V lost 3 bases and J 2 bases, leaving 10 bases between the germline ends. Germline lookup yields CDR1 SQVTM and CDR2 ANQGSEA. CDR3 in amino acids: CSVEKRFNTEAFF. CDR3 nucleotides: TGCAGCGTTGAGAAGCGGTTTAACACTGAAGCTTTCTTT.

The CDR3 region has the DNA TGTGCCAGCAGCCCACCTGGACAGGTTGATTCACCCCTCCACTTT. Translated: CASSPPGQVDSPLHF. The gene calls are TRBV28 and TRBJ1-6; 7 bases are a match to TRBD1. V lost 6 bases and J lost 8; bases outside the gene matches: 10. Germline V gene lookup returns CDR1 MDHEN and CDR2 SYDVKM. This CDR3 comprises 15 residues.

The J gene is TRBJ1-2, the V gene TRBV3-1 (or the pseudogene TRBV3-2); D is ambiguous. Germline lookup yields CDR1 LGHDT and CDR2 YNNKEL (reference sequence). V was trimmed by 0 bases and J by 4 bases, leaving 6 bases between them. This CDR3 contains 13 residues. In DNA, the CDR3 is TGTGCCAGCAGCCAAGATACAGCCTATGGCTACACCTTC. It yields the protein CASSQDTAYGYTF.

The genes are TRBV5-5 and TRBJ1-2, with 7 bases lining up with TRBD1. CDR1 is SGHKS, CDR2 YYEKEE, per germline (reference sequence). Trimming took 5 bases from V and 5 from J; bases not matched to a gene: 9. The CDR3 runs 14 residues. The CDR3 reads CASRPDRFPYGYTF. The CDR3 DNA reads TGTGCCAGCAGACCGGACAGGTTTCCTTATGGCTACACCTTC.

This clone has a handful of counts. The CDR3 DNA reads as TGTGCCAGCGAGTCCATCCGCGGCCTCAACTACAAAAACACCATATATTTT. Amino acids: CASESIRGLNYKNTIYF. This chain uses TRBV2 with TRBJ1-3; D is undetermined. The CDR3 runs to 17 residues. The ends were cut back, 8 bases at V and 6 bases at J, with 26 bases in the middle. Germline CDR1 reads SNHLY; CDR2 reads FYNNEI. The variable domain in full, completed from reference TRBV2 and TRBJ1-3, reads EPEVTQTPSHQVTQMGQEVILRCVPISNHLYFYWYRQILGQKVEFLVSFYNNEISEKSEIFDDQFSVERPDGSNFTLKIRSTKLEDSAMYFCASESIRGLNYKNTIYFGEGSWLTVV.

The gene calls are TRBV4-1 and TRBJ2-3; TRBD2 matches at 8 bases. The CDR3 spans 14 residues. The junction had 3 bases not matched to a gene; V was cut back by 3 bases and J by 4 bases. Germline CDR1 is MGHRA and CDR2 is YSYEKL. The CDR3 loop reads CASSQLAGPDTQYF. As DNA, the CDR3 is TGCGCCAGCAGCCAGTTAGCGGGGCCAGATACGCAGTATTTT.

Here the CDR3 reads CASSYDSGNEQFF. The DNA of the CDR3 is TGCGCCAGCAGCTATGACTCGGGGAATGAGCAGTTCTTC. The gene calls are TRBV5-1 and TRBJ2-1; TRBD2 might be the D (5 bases). The CDR3 is made up of 13 amino acids. The V gene's germline CDR1 is SGHRS and CDR2 YFSETQ. V lost 3 bases and J 7 bases, leaving 11 bases between the germline ends.

This clone was observed once. The chain links TRBV11-1 to TRBJ2-1; TRBD1 matches at 7 bases. There are 15 residues in the CDR3. The J segment lost 4 bases and the V segment lost 8 bases, leaving 11 bases of the junction unmatched. The germline gives CDR1 SGHAT, CDR2 FQDESV (reference sequence). The CDR3 loop is CASLNRQGGYNEQFF. The CDR3 nucleotides are TGTGCCAGCCTCAACCGACAGGGTGGTTACAATGAGCAGTTCTTC.

The chain carries TRBV2 and TRBJ1-1; 7 bases map to TRBD1. Trimming took 9 bases from V and 4 from J; bases not matched to a gene: 5. This CDR3 spans 12 amino acids. The germline CDR1 and CDR2 sequences are SNHLY and FYNNEI. The CDR3 here is CASTRGSTEAFF. DNA of the CDR3: TGTGCCAGTACCAGGGGGTCCACTGAAGCTTTCTTT.

The J gene is TRBJ2-5, the V gene TRBV5-1; D unclear. The CDR3 runs to 12 residues. With 0 bases removed from V and 5 bases from J, the gap between germline ends came to 5 bases. Germline V gene sequence: CDR1 SGHRS, CDR2 YFSETQ. CDR3 protein: CASSLARETQYF. CDR3 bases: TGCGCCAGCAGCTTGGCCAGGGAGACCCAGTACTTC.

This chain uses TRBV10-2 with TRBJ2-2; D is possibly TRBD1 (5 bases). CDR3 length: 14 amino acids. From germline, CDR1 is WSHSY and CDR2 SAAADI. Trimming removed 4 bases from V and 3 bases from J, with 9 bases in between. The CDR3 region is CASSVRADTGELFF. DNA for the CDR3: TGCGCCAGCAGTGTCAGGGCTGACACCGGGGAGCTGTTTTTT.